The 18 T cell receptor beta chains listed next were all sequenced from one sample in a study of blood T cell repertoires in COVID-19. Only in-frame clones appear in the TCRdb table, and some are missing; sequencing was by immunoSEQ multiplex PCR. In the table there are some 56,000 clones, around 86% of which are singletons. Sequenced: peripheral blood. The receptors shown here come from a woman aged 80 or over with active or convalescent COVID-19.

This clone was detected only a few times. The chain combines TRBV12-3 or TRBV12-4 with TRBJ1-1; D gene unclear. Trimming stripped 3 bases from V and 4 bases from J, with 9 bases between. The CDR3 loop spans 13 amino acids. The CDR3 here is CASSFEGITEAFF. The DNA of the CDR3 is TGTGCCAGCAGTTTCGAGGGAATCACTGAAGCTTTCTTT.

The chain uses TRBV5-1 and TRBJ1-1, with 10 bases fitting TRBD1. The CDR3 length is 15 residues. CDR1 and CDR2 (germline): SGHRS, YFSETQ. With 2 bases clipped from V and 3 bases from J, the junction kept 4 bases outside the gene matches. CDR3 amino acids: CASSFSGQGDTEAFF. DNA for the CDR3: TGCGCCAGCAGCTTCTCTGGACAGGGGGACACTGAAGCTTTCTTT.

The CDR3 DNA is TGTGCCAGCAGTTACTCCCCGGGACAGGGGAACTACGAGCAGTACTTC. Translating gives CASSYSPGQGNYEQYF. V gene TRBV6-2 or TRBV6-3 combines with J gene TRBJ2-7; 10 nucleotides agree with TRBD1. Losses at the gene ends were 0 bases for V and 3 bases for J; bases not matched to a gene: 5. Germline V CDR1 and CDR2: MNHEY, SVGEGT. This CDR3 is built from 16 residues.

This clone was picked up one time. The V gene is TRBV9, the J gene TRBJ2-5, with no clear D. Trimming shortened V by 0 bases and J by 2 bases, and 8 bases separated the two germline ends. This CDR3 region has 14 residues. Germline lookup yields CDR1 SGDLS and CDR2 YYNGEE. The CDR3 protein is CASSVGTAQETQYF. In DNA, the CDR3 is TGTGCCAGCAGCGTAGGAACAGCACAAGAGACCCAGTACTTC.

The J gene is TRBJ1-5, the V gene TRBV6-5, with a weak D call TRBD1 (5 bases). Germline V gives CDR1 MNHEY, CDR2 SVGAGI. The CDR3 loop spans 11 amino acids. With 4 bases removed from V and 10 bases from J, the gap between germline ends came to 8 bases. The CDR3 protein is CASSSQGPQHF. The CDR3 coding sequence is TGTGCCAGCAGTTCCCAGGGACCCCAGCATTTT.

This chain uses TRBV9 with TRBJ2-1; 7 bases align to TRBD2. The CDR3 covers 16 residues. The V and J ends lost 0 bases and 3 bases, in that order; junction bases with no gene match: 6. The germline CDR1 and CDR2 sequences are SGDLS and YYNGEE. The DNA of the CDR3 is TGTGCCAGCAGCGTAGCCGGGGGGACCGACTACAATGAGCAGTTCTTC. This sequence encodes CASSVAGGTDYNEQFF.

The chain joins TRBV7-8 to TRBJ2-7, with TRBD1 matching 7 bases. V was clipped by 1 base and J by 7 bases; unmatched bases: 1. The length of the CDR3 is 12 residues. Germline lookup yields CDR1 SGHVS and CDR2 FQNEAQ. CDR3 amino acids: CASSLVTGEQYF. The CDR3 DNA reads as TGTGCCAGCAGCTTAGTGACAGGGGAGCAGTACTTC.

This clone occurred a few times. This chain connects TRBV4-1 to TRBJ2-5, with TRBD1 identical over 10 bases. This CDR3 spans 15 amino acids. The V gene's germline CDR1 is MGHRA and CDR2 YSYEKL. Trimming took 4 bases from V and 1 from J; bases not matched to a gene: 3. CDR3 sequence: CASSPGQGVQETQYF. The DNA for the CDR3 is TGCGCCAGCAGCCCCGGACAGGGGGTCCAAGAGACCCAGTACTTC.

This clone has only a few counts. The chain carries TRBV19 and TRBJ1-1; TRBD1 is a possible D gene (6 bases). CDR3 size: 12 residues. The V gene's germline CDR1 is LNHDA and CDR2 SQIVND (reference sequence). Deletions cut 7 bases from V and 4 bases from J, with 10 bases between. The CDR3 DNA is TGTGCCAGTAACCTAGGGGGCACTGAAGCTTTCTTT. Its protein product is CASNLGGTEAFF.

The CDR3 DNA is TGTGCCAGCAGTTATATGCGGTCCTACGAGCAGTACTTC. It yields the protein CASSYMRSYEQYF. The V call is TRBV12-3 or TRBV12-4, the J call TRBJ2-7, with D unclear. V shed 4 bases and J shed 1 base, with 8 bases lying between them. CDR3 length: 13 residues.

This chain links TRBV12-3 or TRBV12-4 with TRBJ1-2; 7 nucleotides match TRBD1. J gave up 8 bases and V 5 bases, and 8 bases lay outside the gene matches. CDR3 size: 13 residues. Written as DNA, the CDR3 is TGTGCCAGCAGTACGGACAGGTTGGAAGGCTACACCTTC. Translating it yields CASSTDRLEGYTF.

The rearrangement links TRBV10-2 to TRBJ2-6; tentative D call: TRBD2 (5 bases). Germline V lookup: CDR1 WSHSY, CDR2 SAAADI. Trimming stripped 6 bases from V and 4 bases from J, with 19 bases between. This CDR3 is 17 amino acids long. This CDR3 reads CASRDLGKLSGANVLTF. The CDR3 nucleotides are TGCGCCAGCAGAGACCTCGGGAAGCTTTCGGGGGCCAACGTCCTGACTTTC.

This sequence joins TRBV6-5 and TRBJ1-5; D unclear. The germline CDR1 and CDR2 sequences are MNHEY and SVGAGI. V was clipped by 4 bases and J by 1 base, with 8 bases between them. CDR3 size: 14 residues. The CDR3 nucleotides read TGTGCCAGCAGTTGGGAGGGCAGCAATCAGCCCCAGCATTTT. Translation gives CASSWEGSNQPQHF.

CDR3 amino acids: CASSPPYSGAQETQYF. CDR3 sequence (DNA): TGTGCCAGCAGCCCTCCGTATAGCGGGGCACAAGAGACCCAGTACTTC. V gene TRBV5-8 combines with J gene TRBJ2-5, with TRBD2 matching 8 bases. Unmatched junction bases numbered 10, after V lost 4 bases and J lost 2 bases. The CDR3 loop spans 16 amino acids. Germline-derived CDR1 and CDR2 are SGHTS and YDEGEE.

The chain is built from TRBV6-6 and TRBJ2-5; 7 nucleotides agree with TRBD1. Germline V CDR1 and CDR2: MNHNY, SVGAGI (reference sequence). Losses at the gene ends were 2 bases for V and 4 bases for J; bases not matched to a gene: 7. The CDR3 is 15 residues long. Here the CDR3 reads CASSYPRQGGETQYF. Written as DNA, the CDR3 is TGTGCCAGCAGTTACCCACGACAGGGTGGAGAGACCCAGTACTTC.

The genes are TRBV10-3 and TRBJ1-4, with a tentative D call TRBD1 (5 bases). Trimming left V 10 bases short and J 7 bases short, with 19 bases between. This CDR3 region has 14 residues. Looked up from germline, CDR1 is ENHRY and CDR2 is SYGVKD. CDR3 sequence: CATNARAGGEKLFF. For the CDR3, the DNA is TGTGCCACCAACGCCAGAGCGGGGGGTGAAAAACTGTTTTTT.

This clone was observed a handful of times. V usage is TRBV3-1 (or the pseudogene TRBV3-2) and J usage is TRBJ1-4; no clear D. The CDR3 spans 12 residues. CDR1 and CDR2 (germline): LGHDT, YNNKEL (reference sequence). V shed 0 bases and J shed 15 bases, with 11 bases lying between them. The chain's CDR3 is CASSQDGPGVFF. The CDR3 DNA reads TGTGCCAGCAGCCAAGATGGCCCTGGAGTGTTTTTT.

The rearrangement links TRBV5-6 to TRBJ1-2; 7 nucleotides line up with TRBD1. The CDR3 sequence is 15 residues long. V shed 0 bases, J shed 4 bases, and the junction held 6 bases outside the gene matches. Germline loops: CDR1 SGHDT, CDR2 YYEEEE. The CDR3 loop is CASSLGQGGFYGYTF. The CDR3 DNA reads TGTGCCAGCAGCTTGGGGCAGGGGGGCTTCTATGGCTACACCTTC. The full variable domain, rest sourced from reference TRBV5-6 and TRBJ1-2, is DAGVTQSPTHLIKTRGQQVTLRCSPKSGHDTVSWYQQALGQGPQFIFQYYEEEERQRGNFPDRFSGHQFPNYSSELNVNALLLGDSALYLCASSLGQGGFYGYTFGSGTRLTVV.